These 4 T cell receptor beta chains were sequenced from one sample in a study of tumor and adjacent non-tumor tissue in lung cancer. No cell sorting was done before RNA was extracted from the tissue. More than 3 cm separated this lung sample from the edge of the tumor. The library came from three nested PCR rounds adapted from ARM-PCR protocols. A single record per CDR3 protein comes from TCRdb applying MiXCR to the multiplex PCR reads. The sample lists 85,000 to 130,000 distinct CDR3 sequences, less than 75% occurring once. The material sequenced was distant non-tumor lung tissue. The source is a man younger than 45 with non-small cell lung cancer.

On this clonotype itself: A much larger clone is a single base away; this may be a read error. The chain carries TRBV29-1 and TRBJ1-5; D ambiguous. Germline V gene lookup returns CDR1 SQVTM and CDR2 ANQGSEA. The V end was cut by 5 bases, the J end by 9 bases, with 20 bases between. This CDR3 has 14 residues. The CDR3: CSVIGDNAQGPQHF. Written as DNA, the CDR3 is TGCAGCGTTATAGGTGACAACGCCCAAGGGCCCCAGCATTTT. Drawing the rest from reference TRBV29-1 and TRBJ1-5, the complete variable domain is SAVISQKPSRDICQRGTSLTIQCQVDSQVTMMFWYRQQPGQSLTLIATANQGSEATYESGFVIDKFPISRPNLTFSTLTVSNMSPEDSSIYLCSVIGDNAQGPQHFGDGTRLSIL.

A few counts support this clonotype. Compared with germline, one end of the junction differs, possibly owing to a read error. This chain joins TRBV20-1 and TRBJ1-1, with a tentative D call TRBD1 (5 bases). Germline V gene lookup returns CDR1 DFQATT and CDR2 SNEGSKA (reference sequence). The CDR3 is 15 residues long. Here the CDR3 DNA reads TGCAGTGCTAGAAGCGGGGACTGGATGAACACTGAAGATTTCTTT. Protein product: CSARSGDWMNTEDFF.

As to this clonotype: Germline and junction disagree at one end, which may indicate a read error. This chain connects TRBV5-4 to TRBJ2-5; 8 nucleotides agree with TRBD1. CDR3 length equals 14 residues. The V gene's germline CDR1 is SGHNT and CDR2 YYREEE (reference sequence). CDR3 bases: TGTGCCAGCTGGGGGACAGGACGTGAAGAGAGCCAGTACTTC. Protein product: CASWGTGREESQYF.

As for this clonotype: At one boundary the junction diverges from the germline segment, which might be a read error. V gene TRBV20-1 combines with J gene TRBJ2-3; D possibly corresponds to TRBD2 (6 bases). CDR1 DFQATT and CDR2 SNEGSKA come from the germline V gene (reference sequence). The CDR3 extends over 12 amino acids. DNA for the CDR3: TGCAGTACTCCGGGACTTTCAGATACGCAGTGTTTT. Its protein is CSTPGLSDTQCF.